Following are 12 T cell receptor beta chains from one sample sequenced in a study of blood T cell repertoires in COVID-19. Only in-frame clones appear in the TCRdb table, and some are missing; sequencing was by immunoSEQ multiplex PCR. The table has under 250,000 clones, about 76% seen once. Sequences were obtained from peripheral blood. The receptors originated from a woman aged 40-49 years with COVID-19, enrolled during active disease.

The chain recombines TRBV27 with TRBJ1-2; tentative D call: TRBD1 (5 bases). The CDR3 is made up of 14 amino acids. V was clipped by 10 bases and J by 8 bases, with 23 bases between them. Germline V lookup: CDR1 MNHEY, CDR2 SMNVEV (reference sequence). The CDR3 loop reads CATLNAGGGSGYTF. The CDR3 DNA is TGTGCCACTTTAAACGCAGGCGGGGGGAGCGGCTACACCTTC.

This rearrangement joins TRBV6-5 to TRBJ2-7; D is uncertain. V was clipped by 7 bases and J by 0 bases, with 4 bases between them. This CDR3 contains 11 residues. Germline V gives CDR1 MNHEY, CDR2 SVGAGI. CDR3 sequence reads: CASTSSYEQYF. CDR3 nucleotide sequence: TGTGCCAGCACCAGCTCCTACGAGCAGTACTTC.

This clone appeared many times. The chain joins TRBV19 to TRBJ2-7; a possible D gene is TRBD2 (6 bases). This CDR3 has 13 amino acids. CDR1 is LNHDA and CDR2 is SQIVND in the germline V gene (reference sequence). The germline V and J ends were trimmed by 1 base and 5 bases, with 9 bases remaining between them. DNA for the CDR3: TGTGCCAGTAGTATAGGTGGAGGGGACGAGCAGTACTTC. As protein: CASSIGGGDEQYF.

The chain is built from TRBV27 and TRBJ2-7, with 8 bases fitting TRBD1. Germline CDR1 reads MNHEY; CDR2 reads SMNVEV (reference sequence). The CDR3 runs 14 residues. Trimming at V came to 10 bases and at J to 4 bases, leaving 12 bases not matched to a gene. The CDR3 DNA reads as TGTGCCACCCAAACCGGGACAGGAGGATACGAGCAGTACTTC. Its translation: CATQTGTGGYEQYF.

The chain has TRBV5-1 and TRBJ2-5, with 7 positions matching TRBD2. With 0 bases clipped from V and 5 bases from J, the junction kept 7 bases outside the gene matches. The CDR3 loop spans 15 amino acids. Per the germline V gene, CDR1 is SGHRS and CDR2 is YFSETQ. For the CDR3, the DNA is TGCGCCAGCAGCTTGGCGGGTCTAGCGGAGGAGACCCAGTACTTC. It codes for CASSLAGLAEETQYF.

V usage is TRBV6-5 and J usage is TRBJ1-3, with D uncertain. The CDR3 has 14 amino acids. Per the germline V gene, CDR1 is MNHEY and CDR2 is SVGAGI. The germline V and J ends were trimmed by 0 bases and 3 bases, with 6 bases remaining between them. The CDR3 coding sequence is TGTGCCAGCAGTTACTCCCGGGATGGAAACACCATATATTTT. Translated: CASSYSRDGNTIYF.

The rearrangement uses TRBV29-1 and TRBJ1-1, with D perhaps matching TRBD1 (5 bases). The V gene lost 7 bases and the J gene lost 5 bases, with 17 bases spanning the gap. Germline CDR1 is SQVTM and CDR2 is ANQGSEA. CDR3 length: 13 amino acids. DNA of the CDR3: TGCAGCGCTGCTATGCAGGGTCCGACTGAAGCTTTCTTT. It codes for CSAAMQGPTEAFF.

The chain carries TRBV4-1 and TRBJ2-3; weak D call: TRBD2 (5 bases). Germline V lookup: CDR1 MGHRA, CDR2 YSYEKL. There are 15 residues in the CDR3. V lost 4 bases to trimming and J lost 3 bases, with 14 bases between them. The CDR3 sequence: CASSLREAATDTQYF. CDR3 sequence (DNA): TGCGCCAGCAGCCTCCGGGAAGCGGCGACAGATACGCAGTATTTT.

The chain uses TRBV10-1 and TRBJ1-5, with D perhaps TRBD1 (6 bases). Trimming stripped 3 bases from V and 4 bases from J, with 19 bases between. There are 17 residues in the CDR3. Germline-derived CDR1 and CDR2 are WNHNN and SYGVQD (reference sequence). Here the CDR3 DNA reads TGCGCCAGCAGTGATTGCCCGCGGGGGGCCTTAAATCAGCCCCAGCATTTT. This gives the protein CASSDCPRGALNQPQHF.

A few counts support this clone. Other nucleotide sequences in the sample specify the same CDR3. The chain joins TRBV5-5 to TRBJ1-1; D is unclear. The CDR3 totals 14 residues. V was shortened by 0 bases and J by 2 bases, with 8 bases between the two germline ends. In germline, CDR1 is SGHKS, CDR2 YYEKEE (reference sequence). In DNA form, the CDR3 reads TGTGCCAGCAGCTTGGGGCAGGCTAACACTGAAGCTTTCTTT. Translation: CASSLGQANTEAFF.

The gene calls are TRBV11-2 and TRBJ2-7, with D unclear. Trimming pared 5 bases from V and 7 bases from J, leaving 15 bases between. CDR3 size: 13 residues. Germline V gene lookup returns CDR1 SGHAT and CDR2 FQNNGV. The CDR3 is CASSRSAFREQYF. CDR3 DNA sequence: TGTGCCAGCAGCCGAAGCGCCTTTAGGGAGCAGTACTTC. The whole variable domain, filled in from reference TRBV11-2 and TRBJ2-7, reads EAGVAQSPRYKIIEKRQSVAFWCNPISGHATLYWYQQILGQGPKLLIQFQNNGVVDDSQLPKDRFSAERLKGVDSTLKIQPAKLEDSAVYLCASSRSAFREQYFGPGTRLTVT.

The chain's CDR3 is CASSRQGLNTEAFF. As DNA, the CDR3 is TGTGCCAGTAGTAGACAGGGGTTGAACACTGAAGCTTTCTTT. V is TRBV19 and J is TRBJ1-1; 8 positions match TRBD1. The V and J ends lost 4 bases and 0 bases, in that order; junction bases with no gene match: 1. CDR3 length equals 14 residues. Germline V gene data show CDR1 as LNHDA and CDR2 as SQIVND (reference sequence).